This T cell receptor (beta chain) appears in the sequencing data of a study of cytomegalovirus exposure and HLA in healthy donors. The count of this clone is one. The data were produced by immunoSEQ multiplex PCR, yet TCRdb's version contains in-frame clones alone and is incomplete. This table holds about 220,000 clones, 88% found once. Input material: PBMCs. The receptor's source is a woman aged 18-30 years in good health and CMV-seronegative.

The CDR3 sequence: CASRISGLNEQFF. CDR3 bases: TGTGCCAGCAGGATTAGTGGGCTCAATGAGCAGTTCTTC. The chain employs TRBV27 and TRBJ2-1; unclear D gene. The CDR3 runs to 13 residues. V dropped 6 bases and J dropped 6 bases, with 12 bases sitting between them. Germline V lookup: CDR1 MNHEY, CDR2 SMNVEV (reference sequence).